This paragraph reports one TCR beta chain. The data stem from a study of CD8 T cells in Susac syndrome. Study-wide context: Within the sequenced group of Susac syndrome patients, more than 5 showed active disease and 8 or 9 were in remission.

Patients with Susac syndrome showed fulfilment of recently defined diagnostic criteria for definite or probable disease. TEMRA cells were FACS-enriched, while CD8+ and CD4+ T cells were negatively isolated. The CDR3 spans 15 residues. The V gene's germline CDR1 is MNHEY and CDR2 SVGAGI. The V and J ends lost 6 bases and 10 bases respectively, with 19 bases between them. After extraction with the RNeasy kit, about 0.45 to 1 ug of the RNA was reverse transcribed using random hexamers. It was immunoSEQ multiplex PCR that amplified TCR beta CDR3 across 54 Vbeta and 13 Jbeta. From the immunoSEQ multiplex PCR reads, TCRdb called clonotypes with MiXCR, one entry per CDR3 protein. The data hold 120,000 to 150,000 distinct CDR3 sequences, with roughly 95% observed a single time.

This TCR was recovered from a human donor with Susac syndrome. The material sequenced was CD4+ T cells from PBMCs. The rearrangement links TRBV6-5 to TRBJ1-6; D unresolved. The CDR3 sequence is CASRESTRGYSPLHF. The DNA for the CDR3 is TGTGCCAGCAGGGAGTCGACGAGAGGTTACTCACCCCTCCACTTT.